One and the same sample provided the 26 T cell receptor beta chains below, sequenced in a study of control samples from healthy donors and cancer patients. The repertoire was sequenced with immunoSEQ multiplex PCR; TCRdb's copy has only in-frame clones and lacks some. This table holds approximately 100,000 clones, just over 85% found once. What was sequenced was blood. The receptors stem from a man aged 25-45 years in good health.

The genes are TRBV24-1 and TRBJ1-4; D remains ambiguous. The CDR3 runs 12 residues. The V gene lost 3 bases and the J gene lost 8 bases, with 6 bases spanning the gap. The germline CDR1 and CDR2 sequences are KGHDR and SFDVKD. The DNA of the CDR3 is TGTGCCACCAGTGATCCTGACGAAAAACTGTTTTTT. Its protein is CATSDPDEKLFF.

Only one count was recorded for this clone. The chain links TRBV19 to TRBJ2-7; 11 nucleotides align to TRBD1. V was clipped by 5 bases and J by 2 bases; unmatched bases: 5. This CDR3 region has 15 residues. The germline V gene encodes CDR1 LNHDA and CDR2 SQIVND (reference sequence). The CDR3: CASSSGTGGTYEQYF. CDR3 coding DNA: TGTGCCAGTAGTTCCGGGACAGGGGGGACCTACGAGCAGTACTTC.

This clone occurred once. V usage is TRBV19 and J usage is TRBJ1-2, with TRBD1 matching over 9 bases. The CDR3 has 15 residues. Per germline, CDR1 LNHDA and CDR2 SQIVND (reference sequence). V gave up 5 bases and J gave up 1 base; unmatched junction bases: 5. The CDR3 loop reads CASSGWDRDNYGYTF. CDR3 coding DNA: TGTGCCAGTAGTGGGTGGGACAGGGATAACTATGGCTACACCTTC.

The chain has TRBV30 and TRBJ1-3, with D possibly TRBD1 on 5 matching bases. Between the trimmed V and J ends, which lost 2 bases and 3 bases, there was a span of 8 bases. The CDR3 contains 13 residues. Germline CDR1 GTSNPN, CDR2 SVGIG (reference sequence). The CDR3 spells CAWSIGVGNTIYF. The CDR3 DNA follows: TGTGCCTGGAGTATAGGGGTTGGAAACACCATATATTTT.

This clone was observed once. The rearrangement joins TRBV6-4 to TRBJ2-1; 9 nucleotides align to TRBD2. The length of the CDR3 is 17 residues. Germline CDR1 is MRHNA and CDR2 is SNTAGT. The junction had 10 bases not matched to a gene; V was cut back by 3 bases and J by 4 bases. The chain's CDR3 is CASSEGRAGGIYNEQFF. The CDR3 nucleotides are TGTGCCAGCAGTGAGGGTCGTGCGGGAGGGATATACAATGAGCAGTTCTTC.

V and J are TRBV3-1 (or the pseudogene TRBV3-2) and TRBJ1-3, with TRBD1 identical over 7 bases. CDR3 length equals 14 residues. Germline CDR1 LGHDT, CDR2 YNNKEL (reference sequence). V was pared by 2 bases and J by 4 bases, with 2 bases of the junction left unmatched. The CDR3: CASSQSGGGNTIYF. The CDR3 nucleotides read TGTGCCAGCAGCCAATCAGGGGGAGGAAACACCATATATTTT.

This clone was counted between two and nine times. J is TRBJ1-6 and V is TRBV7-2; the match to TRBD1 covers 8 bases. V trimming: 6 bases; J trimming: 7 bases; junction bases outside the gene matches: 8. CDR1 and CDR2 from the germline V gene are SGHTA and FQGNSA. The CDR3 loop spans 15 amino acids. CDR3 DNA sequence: TGTGCCAGCAGGACCCAGGGGGCGGGAAATTCACCCCTCCACTTT. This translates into CASRTQGAGNSPLHF.

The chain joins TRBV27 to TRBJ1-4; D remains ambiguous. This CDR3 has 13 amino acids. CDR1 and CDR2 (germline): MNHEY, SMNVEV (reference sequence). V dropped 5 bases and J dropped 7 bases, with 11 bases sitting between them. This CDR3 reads CASSQLGIEKLFF. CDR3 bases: TGTGCCAGCAGTCAGTTAGGGATTGAAAAACTGTTTTTT.

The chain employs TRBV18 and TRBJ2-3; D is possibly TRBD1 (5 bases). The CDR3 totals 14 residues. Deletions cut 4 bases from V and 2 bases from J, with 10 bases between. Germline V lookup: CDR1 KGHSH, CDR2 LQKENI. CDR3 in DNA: TGTGCCAGCTCACAGGGGCTTGTCACAGATACGCAGTATTTT. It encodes CASSQGLVTDTQYF.

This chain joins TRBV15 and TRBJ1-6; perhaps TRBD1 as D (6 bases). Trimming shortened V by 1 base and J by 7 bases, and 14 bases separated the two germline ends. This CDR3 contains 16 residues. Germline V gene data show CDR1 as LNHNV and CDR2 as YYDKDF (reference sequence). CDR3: CATSRGGARANSPLHF. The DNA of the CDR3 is TGTGCCACCAGCAGAGGGGGGGCCAGGGCCAATTCACCCCTCCACTTT.

The CDR3 bases are TGTGCCAGCAGCTTGGGGGACAGGGGGCTAAATGGCTACACCTTC. Protein sequence: CASSLGDRGLNGYTF. The J gene is TRBJ1-2, the V gene TRBV7-3; 12 positions agree with TRBD1. The ends lost 3 bases at V and 6 bases at J; junction bases unmatched: 5. The V gene's germline CDR1 is SGHTA and CDR2 FQGTGA. This CDR3 contains 15 residues.

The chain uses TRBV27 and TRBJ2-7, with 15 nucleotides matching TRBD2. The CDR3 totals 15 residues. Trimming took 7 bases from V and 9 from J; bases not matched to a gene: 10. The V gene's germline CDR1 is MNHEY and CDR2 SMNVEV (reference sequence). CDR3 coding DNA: TGTGCCAGCACCTCTCCCGGACTAGCGGGAGGGGCGCAGTACTTC. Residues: CASTSPGLAGGAQYF.

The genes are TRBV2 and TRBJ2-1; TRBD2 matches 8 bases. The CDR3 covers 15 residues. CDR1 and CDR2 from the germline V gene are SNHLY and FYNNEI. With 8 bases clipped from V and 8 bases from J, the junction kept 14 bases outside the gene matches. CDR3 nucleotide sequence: TGTGCCAGCGCGAAGCGGGAGTTAACACCCGATGAGCAGTTCTTC. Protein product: CASAKRELTPDEQFF.

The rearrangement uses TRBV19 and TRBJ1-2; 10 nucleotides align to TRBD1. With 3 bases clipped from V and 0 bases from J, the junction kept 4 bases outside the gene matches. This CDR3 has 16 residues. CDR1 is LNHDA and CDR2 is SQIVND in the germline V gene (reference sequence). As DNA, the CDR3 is TGTGCCAGTAGTATTGGACAGGGGGAAGCTAACTATGGCTACACCTTC. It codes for CASSIGQGEANYGYTF.

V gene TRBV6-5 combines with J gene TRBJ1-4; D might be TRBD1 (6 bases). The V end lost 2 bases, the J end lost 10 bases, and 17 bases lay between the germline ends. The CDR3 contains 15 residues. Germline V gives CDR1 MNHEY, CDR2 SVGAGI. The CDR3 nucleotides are TGTGCCAGCAGTTACGACGGGACAAAGGGTGGAAAACTGTTTTTT. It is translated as CASSYDGTKGGKLFF.

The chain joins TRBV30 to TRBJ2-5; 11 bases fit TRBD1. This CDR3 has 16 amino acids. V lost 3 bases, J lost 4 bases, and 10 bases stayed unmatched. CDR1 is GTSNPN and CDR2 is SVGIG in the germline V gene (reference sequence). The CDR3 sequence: CAWRRPGTGGGETQYF. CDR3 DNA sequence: TGTGCCTGGAGACGGCCCGGGACAGGGGGAGGAGAGACCCAGTACTTC.

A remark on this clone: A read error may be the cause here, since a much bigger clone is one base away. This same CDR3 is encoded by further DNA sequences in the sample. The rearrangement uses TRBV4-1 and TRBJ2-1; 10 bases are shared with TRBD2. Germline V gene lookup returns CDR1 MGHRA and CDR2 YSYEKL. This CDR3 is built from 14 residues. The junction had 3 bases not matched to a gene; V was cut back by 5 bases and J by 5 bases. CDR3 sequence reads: CASSSTSGNNEQFF. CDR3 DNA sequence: TGCGCCAGCAGCTCCACTAGCGGGAACAATGAGCAGTTCTTC.

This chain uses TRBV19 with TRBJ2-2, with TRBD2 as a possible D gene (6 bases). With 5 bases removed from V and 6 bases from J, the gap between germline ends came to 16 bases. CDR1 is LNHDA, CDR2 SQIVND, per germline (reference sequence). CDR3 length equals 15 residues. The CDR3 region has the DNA TGTGCCAGTAGTGCCTATCTAGCGTCGGCCGGGGAGCTGTTTTTT. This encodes CASSAYLASAGELFF.

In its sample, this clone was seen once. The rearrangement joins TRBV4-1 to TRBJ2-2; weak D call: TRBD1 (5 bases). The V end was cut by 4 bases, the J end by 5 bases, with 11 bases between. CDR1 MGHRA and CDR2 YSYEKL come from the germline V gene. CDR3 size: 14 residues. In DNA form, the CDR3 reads TGCGCCAGCAGCCCCGGCAGGGCTACCGGGGAGCTGTTTTTT. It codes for CASSPGRATGELFF.

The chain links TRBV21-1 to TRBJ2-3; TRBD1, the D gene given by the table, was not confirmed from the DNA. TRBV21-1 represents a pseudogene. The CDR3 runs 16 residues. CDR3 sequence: CASSPKGDRSTDTQYF. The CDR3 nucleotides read TGTGCCAGCAGCCCAAAAGGGGACAGAAGCACAGATACGCAGTATTTT.

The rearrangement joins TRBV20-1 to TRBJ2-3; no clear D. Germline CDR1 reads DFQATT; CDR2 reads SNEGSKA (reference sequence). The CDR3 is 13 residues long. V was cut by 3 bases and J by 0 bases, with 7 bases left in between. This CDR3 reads CSASRFSTDTQYF. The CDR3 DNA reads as TGCAGTGCTAGTAGGTTTAGCACAGATACGCAGTATTTT.

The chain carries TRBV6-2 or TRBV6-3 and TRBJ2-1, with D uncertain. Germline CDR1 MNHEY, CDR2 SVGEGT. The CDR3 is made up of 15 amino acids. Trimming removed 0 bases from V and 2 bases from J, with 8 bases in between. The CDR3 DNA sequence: TGTGCCAGCAGTTACTCGGGGTCCCCCTACAATGAGCAGTTCTTC. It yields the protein CASSYSGSPYNEQFF.

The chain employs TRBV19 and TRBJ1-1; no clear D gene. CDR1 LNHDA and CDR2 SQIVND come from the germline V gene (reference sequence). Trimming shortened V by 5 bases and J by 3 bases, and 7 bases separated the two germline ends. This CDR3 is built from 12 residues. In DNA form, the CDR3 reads TGTGCCAGTAGTTTCGGGGACACTGAAGCTTTCTTT. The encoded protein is CASSFGDTEAFF.

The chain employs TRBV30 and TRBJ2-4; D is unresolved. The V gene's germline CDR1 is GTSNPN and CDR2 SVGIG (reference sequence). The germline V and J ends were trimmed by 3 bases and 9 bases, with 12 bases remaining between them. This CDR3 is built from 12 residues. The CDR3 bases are TGTGCCTGGAGCCCTCCTCGGGCCATTCAGTACTTC. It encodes CAWSPPRAIQYF.

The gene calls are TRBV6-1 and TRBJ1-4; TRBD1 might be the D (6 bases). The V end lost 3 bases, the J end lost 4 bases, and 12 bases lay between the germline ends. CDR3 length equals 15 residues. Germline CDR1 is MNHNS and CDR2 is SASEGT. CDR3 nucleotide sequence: TGTGCCAGCAGTGATCGGCAGGGGTTTAATGAAAAACTGTTTTTT. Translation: CASSDRQGFNEKLFF.

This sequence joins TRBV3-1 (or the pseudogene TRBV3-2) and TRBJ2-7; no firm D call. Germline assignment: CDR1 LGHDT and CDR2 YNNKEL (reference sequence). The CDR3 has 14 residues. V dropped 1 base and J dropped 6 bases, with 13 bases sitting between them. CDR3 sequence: CASSQGRSLVEQYF. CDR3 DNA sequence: TGTGCCAGCAGCCAAGGGCGGTCTTTGGTCGAGCAGTACTTC.